The 26 T cell receptor beta chains given below trace back to one sample, sequenced in a study of T cell responses to AZD1222 COVID-19 vaccine (dated by TCRdb to 2020 to 2023). Preparation of the library involved the immunoSEQ multiplex PCR assay. The immuneACCESS repertoire file appears here via TCRdb, limited to in-frame rearrangements. These files lack a portion of the clones; in checked studies, under half of the deficit traces to unresolved V genes, and the cause of the others is not known. The sample includes about 98,000 clones, with around 83% observed a single time. The ten largest clones add up to 4% to 6% of the sample. Reading the label with the study, this specimen's time point is: baseline before first vaccination. The sample here was peripheral blood, taken on day 0 of AZD1222 vaccination. These receptors all come from an adult in good health.

This clone was detected only once. The chain carries TRBV19 and TRBJ1-2, with a weak D call TRBD1 (5 bases). CDR3 length: 14 amino acids. Trimming stripped 3 bases from V and 6 bases from J, with 14 bases between. Germline V gene lookup returns CDR1 LNHDA and CDR2 SQIVND (reference sequence). The CDR3, as DNA: TGTGCCAGTAGTATGAGGGGATACTTGGATGGCTACACCTTC. Amino acid sequence: CASSMRGYLDGYTF.

The chain joins TRBV18 to TRBJ1-6; D not resolved. Trimming removed 7 bases at V and 0 bases at J, with 4 bases between. Germline V gene data show CDR1 as KGHSH and CDR2 as LQKENI. The CDR3 is 13 amino acids. CDR3: CASCSSYNSPLHF. CDR3 nucleotides: TGTGCCAGCTGCAGCTCCTATAATTCACCCCTCCACTTT.

The count of this clone is one. The chain uses TRBV6-5 and TRBJ2-2, with a weak D call TRBD2 (5 bases). The CDR3 length is 14 residues. Germline CDR1 reads MNHEY; CDR2 reads SVGAGI. V was pared by 6 bases and J by 6 bases, with 14 bases between. For the CDR3, the DNA is TGTGCCAGCAGAGGTATGGAGGTGCCCGGGGAGCTGTTTTTT. This translates into CASRGMEVPGELFF.

This sequence joins TRBV28 and TRBJ1-1; a possible D gene is TRBD1 (6 bases). V was trimmed by 3 bases and J by 6 bases, leaving 17 bases between them. Germline loops: CDR1 MDHEN, CDR2 SYDVKM. The CDR3 spans 15 residues. CDR3 nucleotides: TGTGCCAGCAGTTTTAGCGGGGGGGCTTTTTCTGAAGCTTTCTTT. Its protein is CASSFSGGAFSEAFF.

The chain has TRBV15 and TRBJ2-3, with TRBD1 matching over 8 bases. The CDR3 covers 16 residues. Germline V gene lookup returns CDR1 LNHNV and CDR2 YYDKDF (reference sequence). Trimming took 1 base from V and 3 from J; bases not matched to a gene: 6. CDR3 sequence reads: CATSRGRQGRTDTQYF. The CDR3 bases are TGTGCCACCAGCAGAGGAAGACAGGGGAGGACAGATACGCAGTATTTT.

Of note for this clone: At one of its ends the junction is not consistent with the germline gene, which may arise from a read error. This chain connects TRBV2 to TRBJ1-1; D is ambiguous. Germline V lookup: CDR1 SNHLY, CDR2 FYNNEI. There are 12 residues in the CDR3. CDR3 bases: TGTGCCAGCAGCGAAGGGTGGGCTGAAGCTTTCTTT. Encoded protein: CASSEGWAEAFF.

This clone was observed once. The chain couples TRBV25-1 to TRBJ1-6; D is possibly TRBD1 (5 bases). Trimming stripped 6 bases from V and 5 bases from J, with 11 bases between. The CDR3 consists of 14 residues. Per germline, CDR1 MGHDK and CDR2 SYGVNS. DNA of the CDR3: TGTGCCAGCAGACCCGTGGGGGATAATTCACCCCTCCACTTT. It yields the protein CASRPVGDNSPLHF.

V is TRBV6-4 and J is TRBJ1-2; TRBD1 might be the D (6 bases). The CDR3 extends over 13 amino acids. Germline V lookup: CDR1 MRHNA, CDR2 SNTAGT. The germline V and J ends were trimmed by 4 bases and 7 bases, with 13 bases remaining between them. The CDR3 DNA is TGTGCCAGCAGTGCCTCGACAGGCAGTGGCTACACCTTC. It yields the protein CASSASTGSGYTF.

The rearrangement uses TRBV19 and TRBJ1-2; perhaps TRBD1 as D (5 bases). Trimming took 4 bases from V and 2 from J, leaving 11 bases between them. CDR3 size: 14 residues. CDR1 and CDR2 from the germline V gene are LNHDA and SQIVND (reference sequence). This CDR3 is CASSRRGDNYGYTF. The DNA for the CDR3 is TGTGCCAGTAGTAGGCGGGGGGACAACTATGGCTACACCTTC.

The rearrangement links TRBV14 to TRBJ1-2, with D perhaps matching TRBD1 (6 bases). CDR3 size: 15 residues. Germline V gene data show CDR1 as SGHDN and CDR2 as FVKESK. V was trimmed by 0 bases and J by 8 bases, leaving 16 bases between them. The CDR3 region is CASSQDPQGPQGYTF. In DNA, the CDR3 is TGTGCCAGCAGCCAAGACCCACAGGGACCCCAAGGCTACACCTTC. The full variable domain, completed using reference TRBV14 and TRBJ1-2, is EAGVTQFPSHSVIEKGQTVTLRCDPISGHDNLYWYRRVMGKEIKFLLHFVKESKQDESGMPNNRFLAERTGGTYSTLKVQPAELEDSGVYFCASSQDPQGPQGYTFGSGTRLTVV.

The chain has TRBV9 and TRBJ2-1, with 9 bases identical to TRBD2. There are 12 residues in the CDR3. Germline CDR1 SGDLS, CDR2 YYNGEE. V trimming: 3 bases; J trimming: 9 bases; junction bases outside the gene matches: 1. The CDR3 coding sequence is TGTGCCAGCAGCGAGCGGGAGGCTGAGCAGTTCTTC. Amino acid sequence: CASSEREAEQFF.

The chain carries TRBV10-3 and TRBJ1-5; 10 bases are a match to TRBD1. From germline, CDR1 is ENHRY and CDR2 SYGVKD. This CDR3 has 16 residues. The V and J ends lost 3 bases and 6 bases, in that order; junction bases with no gene match: 8. As DNA, the CDR3 is TGTGCCATCAGTGATTCAAGGACAGGGGGAGTTCAGCCCCAGCATTTT. Its translation: CAISDSRTGGVQPQHF.

Here the CDR3 reads CASSLETGRSYEQYF. The CDR3 nucleotides read TGTGCCAGCAGTTTAGAAACAGGGCGCTCCTACGAGCAGTACTTC. The chain has TRBV27 and TRBJ2-7; weak D call: TRBD1 (6 bases). CDR1 and CDR2 from the germline V gene are MNHEY and SMNVEV (reference sequence). Trimming took 2 bases from V and 0 from J, leaving 11 bases between them. The CDR3 length is 15 residues.

This clone was seen only a few times. J is TRBJ2-7 and V is TRBV28; TRBD1 aligns across 8 bases. In germline, CDR1 is MDHEN, CDR2 SYDVKM. This CDR3 region has 13 residues. Trimming took 10 bases from V and 2 from J; bases not matched to a gene: 7. The CDR3 nucleotides are TGTGCCACCCGGGACAGGAAAACCTACGAGCAGTACTTC. Translation gives CATRDRKTYEQYF.

The V gene is TRBV27, the J gene TRBJ1-5; TRBD1 matches 10 bases. V dropped 8 bases and J dropped 4; count of bases not matched to a gene: 5. This CDR3 is built from 14 residues. Germline V gene lookup returns CDR1 MNHEY and CDR2 SMNVEV (reference sequence). The CDR3 spells CASWPGQGNQPQHF. The CDR3, as DNA: TGTGCCAGCTGGCCGGGACAGGGGAATCAGCCCCAGCATTTT.

The chain carries TRBV2 and TRBJ2-5, with D tentatively TRBD1 or TRBD2 (5 bases each). Germline CDR1 SNHLY, CDR2 FYNNEI. The V and J ends lost 3 bases and 14 bases respectively, with 13 bases between them. This CDR3 comprises 11 residues. The CDR3 reads CASSDGGPLYF. In DNA form, the CDR3 reads TGTGCCAGCAGTGATGGGGGACCCCTTTACTTC.

The chain couples TRBV11-3 to TRBJ2-3; D is unresolved. Germline V gene lookup returns CDR1 SGHNT and CDR2 YENEEA. CDR3 length: 15 residues. V gave up 0 bases and J gave up 1 base, with 8 bases separating them. The CDR3, as DNA: TGTGCCAGCAGCTTAGAATCCTGGCGCACAGATACGCAGTATTTT. This codes for CASSLESWRTDTQYF.

This chain uses TRBV4-2 with TRBJ2-3; TRBD2 aligns across 7 bases. The V and J ends lost 1 base and 2 bases, in that order; junction bases with no gene match: 12. The CDR3 sequence is 18 residues long. Germline CDR1 reads LGHNA; CDR2 reads YNFKEQ. The CDR3 DNA is TGTGCCAGCAGCCAAGGCCCCCGAAGGCGGGGGTACACAGATACGCAGTATTTT. This gives the protein CASSQGPRRRGYTDTQYF.

The J gene is TRBJ1-2, the V gene TRBV10-3, with D tentatively TRBD1 (5 bases). CDR1 and CDR2 from the germline V gene are ENHRY and SYGVKD. CDR3 size: 14 residues. Trimming left V 0 bases short and J 5 bases short, with 10 bases between. As DNA, the CDR3 is TGTGCCATCAGTGAGTCCGGGCAGGGATATGGCTACACCTTC. Amino acids: CAISESGQGYGYTF.

V is TRBV6-2 or TRBV6-3 and J is TRBJ1-6; no reliable D call. Germline V lookup: CDR1 MNHEY, CDR2 SVGEGT. The CDR3 is 14 residues long. Trimming took off 4 bases at V and 2 bases at J, with 6 bases between the two ends. CDR3 amino acids: CASSSQPYNSPLHF. The CDR3, as DNA: TGTGCCAGCAGTTCTCAACCCTATAATTCACCCCTCCACTTT.

The chain employs TRBV27 and TRBJ2-4, with 7 bases identical to TRBD2. Germline loops: CDR1 MNHEY, CDR2 SMNVEV (reference sequence). Trimming removed 6 bases from V and 8 bases from J; junction bases left unmatched: 7. This CDR3 contains 13 residues. The CDR3 DNA reads TGTGCCAGCAGCCGAGAGGGGAGGGACATTCAGTACTTC. Its translation is CASSREGRDIQYF.

V is TRBV10-3 and J is TRBJ1-3; D remains unclear. CDR1 is ENHRY, CDR2 SYGVKD, per germline. V lost 3 bases to trimming and J lost 2 bases, with 11 bases between them. This CDR3 contains 15 residues. Here the CDR3 reads CAISDSIVAGNTIYF. The CDR3, as DNA: TGTGCCATCAGTGATAGCATTGTAGCTGGAAACACCATATATTTT.

Only one count was recorded for this clone. The chain couples TRBV9 to TRBJ2-3; D call uncertain. The germline V and J ends were trimmed by 4 bases and 4 bases, with 10 bases remaining between them. This CDR3 region has 13 residues. Germline V lookup: CDR1 SGDLS, CDR2 YYNGEE. CDR3 in amino acids: CASSLGEPDTQYF. The DNA for the CDR3 is TGTGCCAGCAGCCTAGGAGAGCCAGATACGCAGTATTTT.

V is TRBV7-2 and J is TRBJ2-1; D remains ambiguous. V was pared by 5 bases and J by 0 bases, with 2 bases between. CDR1 and CDR2 (germline): SGHTA, FQGNSA. CDR3 length: 12 amino acids. The CDR3 is CASSASYNEQFF. The CDR3 DNA reads TGTGCCAGCAGCGCCTCCTACAATGAGCAGTTCTTC.

The gene calls are TRBV5-4 and TRBJ1-5; tentative D call: TRBD1 (5 bases). There are 14 residues in the CDR3. V was clipped by 4 bases and J by 4 bases, with 12 bases between them. Germline assignment: CDR1 SGHNT and CDR2 YYREEE (reference sequence). The CDR3 DNA reads TGTGCCAGCAGCCCGGGACCTGAGAATCAGCCCCAGCATTTT. It specifies CASSPGPENQPQHF.

V gene TRBV4-1 combines with J gene TRBJ2-7; D may be TRBD2 (5 bases). Germline CDR1 is MGHRA and CDR2 is YSYEKL. This CDR3 is built from 16 residues. Trimming cost V 0 bases and J 3 bases, with 15 bases left between them. The CDR3 loop reads CASSQESASTYYEQYF. In nucleotides, the CDR3 is TGCGCCAGCAGCCAAGAATCGGCTAGCACCTACTACGAGCAGTACTTC.